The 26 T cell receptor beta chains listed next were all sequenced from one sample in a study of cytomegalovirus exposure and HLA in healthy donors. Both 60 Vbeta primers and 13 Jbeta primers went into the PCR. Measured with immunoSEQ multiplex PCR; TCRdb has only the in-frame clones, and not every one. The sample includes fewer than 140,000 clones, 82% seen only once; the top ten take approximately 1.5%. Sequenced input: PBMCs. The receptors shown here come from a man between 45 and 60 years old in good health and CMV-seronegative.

The CDR3 loop reads CASSLQGLGGYTF. In DNA, the CDR3 is TGTGCCAGCAGCTTACAGGGATTGGGAGGCTACACCTTC. The chain joins TRBV7-9 to TRBJ1-2; the D gene is possibly TRBD1 (5 bases). V was clipped by 2 bases and J by 8 bases, with 12 bases between them. Germline V CDR1 and CDR2: SEHNR, FQNEAQ (reference sequence). The CDR3 runs 13 residues.

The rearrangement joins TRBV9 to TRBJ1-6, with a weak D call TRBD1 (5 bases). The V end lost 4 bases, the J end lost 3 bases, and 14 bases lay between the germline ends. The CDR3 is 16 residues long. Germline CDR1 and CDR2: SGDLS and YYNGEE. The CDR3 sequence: CASSPKAGNYNSPLHF. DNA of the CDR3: TGTGCCAGCAGCCCGAAGGCAGGGAACTATAATTCACCCCTCCACTTT.

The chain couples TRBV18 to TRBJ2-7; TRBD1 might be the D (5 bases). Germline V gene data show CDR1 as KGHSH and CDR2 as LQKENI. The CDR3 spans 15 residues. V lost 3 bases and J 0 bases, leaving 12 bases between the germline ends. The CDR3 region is CASSPPTDSSYEQYF. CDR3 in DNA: TGTGCCAGCTCACCGCCGACCGACAGCTCCTACGAGCAGTACTTC.

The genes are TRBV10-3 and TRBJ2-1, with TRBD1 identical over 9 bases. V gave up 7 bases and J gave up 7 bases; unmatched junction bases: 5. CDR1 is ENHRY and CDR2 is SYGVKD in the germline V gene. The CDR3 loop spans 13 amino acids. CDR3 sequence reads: CAITGQGMNEQFF. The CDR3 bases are TGTGCCATCACGGGACAGGGTATGAATGAGCAGTTCTTC.

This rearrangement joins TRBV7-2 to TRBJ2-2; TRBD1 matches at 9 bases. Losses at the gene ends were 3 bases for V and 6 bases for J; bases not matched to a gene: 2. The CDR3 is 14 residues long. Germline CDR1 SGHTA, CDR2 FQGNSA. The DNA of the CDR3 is TGTGCCAGCAGCTTGGACAGGGGATCCGGGGAGCTGTTTTTT. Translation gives CASSLDRGSGELFF. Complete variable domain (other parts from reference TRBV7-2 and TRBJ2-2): GAGVSQSPSNKVTEKGKDVELRCDPISGHTALYWYRQSLGQGLEFLIYFQGNSAPDKSGLPSDRFSAERTGGSVSTLTIQRTQQEDSAVYLCASSLDRGSGELFFGEGSRLTVL.

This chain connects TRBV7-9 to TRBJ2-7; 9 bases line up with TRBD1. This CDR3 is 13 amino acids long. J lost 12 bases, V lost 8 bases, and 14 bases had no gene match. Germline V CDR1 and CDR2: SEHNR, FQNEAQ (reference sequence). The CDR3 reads CASGISDRGHRYV. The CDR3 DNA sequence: TGTGCCAGCGGTATCTCGGACAGGGGACACCGGTACGTC.

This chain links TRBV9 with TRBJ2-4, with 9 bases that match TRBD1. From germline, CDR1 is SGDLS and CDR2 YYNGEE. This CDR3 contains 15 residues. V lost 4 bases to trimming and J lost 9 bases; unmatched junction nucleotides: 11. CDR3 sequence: CASSSRTGESAIQYF. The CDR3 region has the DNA TGTGCCAGCAGCTCCAGGACAGGGGAATCCGCCATTCAGTACTTC.

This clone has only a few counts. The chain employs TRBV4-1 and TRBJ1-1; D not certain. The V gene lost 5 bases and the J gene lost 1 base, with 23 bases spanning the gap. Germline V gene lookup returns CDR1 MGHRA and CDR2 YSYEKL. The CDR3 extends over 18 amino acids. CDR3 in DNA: TGCGCCAGCAGCACCCAACCCGGGTCAGCTTTTCAGAACACTGAAGCTTTCTTT. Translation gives CASSTQPGSAFQNTEAFF.

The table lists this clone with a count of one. Here the CDR3 DNA reads TGCGCCAGCAGCGGCGGACAGTATACTGATACGCAGTATTTT. Residues: CASSGGQYTDTQYF. J is TRBJ2-3 and V is TRBV5-1; TRBD1 is a possible D gene (6 bases). The germline V gene encodes CDR1 SGHRS and CDR2 YFSETQ. V was pared by 4 bases and J by 6 bases, with 15 bases between. This CDR3 spans 14 amino acids.

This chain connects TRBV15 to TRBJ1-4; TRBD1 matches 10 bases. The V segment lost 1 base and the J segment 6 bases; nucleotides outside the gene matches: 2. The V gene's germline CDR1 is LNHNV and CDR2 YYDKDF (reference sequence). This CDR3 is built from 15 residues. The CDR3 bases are TGTGCCACCAGCAGAGGGACAGGGGGGGATGAAAAACTGTTTTTT. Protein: CATSRGTGGDEKLFF.

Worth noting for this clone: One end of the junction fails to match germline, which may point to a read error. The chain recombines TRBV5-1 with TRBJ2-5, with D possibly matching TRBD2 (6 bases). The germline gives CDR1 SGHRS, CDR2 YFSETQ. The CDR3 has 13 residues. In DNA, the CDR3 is TGCGCCAGCAGGTTGGGAGGCCAAGAGACCCAGTACTTC. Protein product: CASRLGGQETQYF.

The CDR3 DNA reads as TGTGCCAGCAGTAGGGACAGGTGGGCCACTGAAGCTTTCTTT. Amino acids: CASSRDRWATEAFF. The gene calls are TRBV6-5 and TRBJ1-1, with 8 bases aligning to TRBD1. The CDR3 loop spans 14 amino acids. Germline CDR1 MNHEY, CDR2 SVGAGI. The V gene end was trimmed by 5 bases and the J gene end by 4 bases; junction bases not matched to a gene: 6.

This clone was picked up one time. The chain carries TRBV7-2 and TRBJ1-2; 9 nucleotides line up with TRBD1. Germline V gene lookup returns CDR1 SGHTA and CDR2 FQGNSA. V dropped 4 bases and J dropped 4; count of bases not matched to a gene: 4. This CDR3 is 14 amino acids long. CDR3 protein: CASSSRDRAYGYTF. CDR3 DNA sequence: TGTGCCAGCAGCTCCCGGGACAGGGCCTATGGCTACACCTTC.

CDR3 protein: CASSSPRNTEAFF. CDR3 nucleotides: TGTGCCAGCAGTTCCCCTAGGAACACTGAAGCTTTCTTT. This chain joins TRBV27 and TRBJ1-1; D gene ambiguous. The CDR3 contains 13 residues. V lost 4 bases, J lost 1 base, and 7 bases lay in between. Looked up from germline, CDR1 is MNHEY and CDR2 is SMNVEV (reference sequence).

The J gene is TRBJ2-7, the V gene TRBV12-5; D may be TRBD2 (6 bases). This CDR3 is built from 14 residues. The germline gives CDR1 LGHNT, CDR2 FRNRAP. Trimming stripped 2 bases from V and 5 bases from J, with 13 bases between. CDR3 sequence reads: CASGLQGRRDEQYF. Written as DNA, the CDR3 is TGTGCTAGTGGTTTGCAGGGACGGAGGGACGAGCAGTACTTC. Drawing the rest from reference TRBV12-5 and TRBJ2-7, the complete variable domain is DARVTQTPRHKVTEMGQEVTMRCQPILGHNTVFWYRQTMMQGLELLAYFRNRAPLDDSGMPKDRFSAEMPDATLATLKIQPSEPRDSAVYFCASGLQGRRDEQYFGPGTRLTVT.

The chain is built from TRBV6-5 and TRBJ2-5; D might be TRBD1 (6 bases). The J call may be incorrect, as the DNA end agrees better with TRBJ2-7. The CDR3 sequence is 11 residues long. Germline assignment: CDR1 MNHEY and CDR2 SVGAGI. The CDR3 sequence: CATGSFYEQYF. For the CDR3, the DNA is TGTGCGACAGGCAGTTTCTACGAGCAGTACTTC.

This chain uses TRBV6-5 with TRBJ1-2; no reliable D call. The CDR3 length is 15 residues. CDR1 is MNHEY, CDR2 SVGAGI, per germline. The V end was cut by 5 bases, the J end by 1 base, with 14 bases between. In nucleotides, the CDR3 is TGTGCCAGCAGTAGAGCCGGGAGTGATAACTATGGCTACACCTTC. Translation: CASSRAGSDNYGYTF.

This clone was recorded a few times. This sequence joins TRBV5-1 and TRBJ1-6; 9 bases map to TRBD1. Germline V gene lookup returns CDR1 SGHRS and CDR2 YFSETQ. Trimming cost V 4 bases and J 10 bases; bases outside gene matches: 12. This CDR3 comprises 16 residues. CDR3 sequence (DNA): TGCGCCAGCAGCGTCCGCCGGGACAGGGAAGGATCACCCCTCCACTTT. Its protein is CASSVRRDREGSPLHF.

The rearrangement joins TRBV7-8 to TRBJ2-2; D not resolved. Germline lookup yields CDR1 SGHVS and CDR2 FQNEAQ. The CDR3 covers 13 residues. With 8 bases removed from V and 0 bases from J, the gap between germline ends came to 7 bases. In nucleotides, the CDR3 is TGTGCCAGCCCGGAGACGAACACCGGGGAGCTGTTTTTT. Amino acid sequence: CASPETNTGELFF.

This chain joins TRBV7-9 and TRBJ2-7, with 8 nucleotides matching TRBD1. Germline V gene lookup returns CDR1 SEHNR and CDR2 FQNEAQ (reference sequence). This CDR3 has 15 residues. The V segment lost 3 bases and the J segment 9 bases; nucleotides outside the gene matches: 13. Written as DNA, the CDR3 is TGTGCCAGCAGCTTGGGACAGGCCTATGTTTTTGGGCAGTACTTC. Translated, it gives CASSLGQAYVFGQYF.

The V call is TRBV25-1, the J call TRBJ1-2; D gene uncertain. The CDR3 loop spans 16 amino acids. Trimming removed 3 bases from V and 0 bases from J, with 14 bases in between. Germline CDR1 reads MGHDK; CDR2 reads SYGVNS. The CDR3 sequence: CASSDVERAANYGYTF. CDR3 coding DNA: TGTGCCAGCAGTGACGTTGAGAGGGCCGCTAACTATGGCTACACCTTC.

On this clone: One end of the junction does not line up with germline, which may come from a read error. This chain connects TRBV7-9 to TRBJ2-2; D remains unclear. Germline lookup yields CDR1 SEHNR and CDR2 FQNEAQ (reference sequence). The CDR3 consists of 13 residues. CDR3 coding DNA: TGTTCCAGCAGCAACGACTTAGCCCGGGAGCTGTTTTTT. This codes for CSSSNDLARELFF.

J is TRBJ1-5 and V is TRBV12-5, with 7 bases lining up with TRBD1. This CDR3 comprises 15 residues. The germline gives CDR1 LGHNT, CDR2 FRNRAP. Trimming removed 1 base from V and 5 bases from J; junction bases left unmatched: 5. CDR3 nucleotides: TGTGCTAGTGGTTTGGGTGGGACAGCACATCAGCCCCAGCATTTT. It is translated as CASGLGGTAHQPQHF.

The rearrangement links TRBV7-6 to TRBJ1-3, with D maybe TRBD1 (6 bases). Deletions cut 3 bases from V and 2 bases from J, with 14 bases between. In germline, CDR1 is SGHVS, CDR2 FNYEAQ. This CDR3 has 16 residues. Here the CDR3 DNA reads TGTGCCAGCAGCTTCACATGGGAGGGGGCTGGAAACACCATATATTTT. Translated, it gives CASSFTWEGAGNTIYF.

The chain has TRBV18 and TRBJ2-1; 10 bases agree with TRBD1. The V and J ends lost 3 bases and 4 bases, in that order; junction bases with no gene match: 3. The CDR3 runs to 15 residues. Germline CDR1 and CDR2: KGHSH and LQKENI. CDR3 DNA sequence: TGTGCCAGCTCACCCGGGACAGGGGAATACAATGAGCAGTTCTTC. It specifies CASSPGTGEYNEQFF.

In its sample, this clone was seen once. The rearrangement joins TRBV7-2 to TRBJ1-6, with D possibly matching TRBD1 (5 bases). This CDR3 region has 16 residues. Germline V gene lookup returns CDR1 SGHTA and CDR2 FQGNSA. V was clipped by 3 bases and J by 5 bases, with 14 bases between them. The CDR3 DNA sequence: TGTGCCAGCAGCTTGACCGGGGGAACGGATAATTCACCCCTCCACTTT. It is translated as CASSLTGGTDNSPLHF.